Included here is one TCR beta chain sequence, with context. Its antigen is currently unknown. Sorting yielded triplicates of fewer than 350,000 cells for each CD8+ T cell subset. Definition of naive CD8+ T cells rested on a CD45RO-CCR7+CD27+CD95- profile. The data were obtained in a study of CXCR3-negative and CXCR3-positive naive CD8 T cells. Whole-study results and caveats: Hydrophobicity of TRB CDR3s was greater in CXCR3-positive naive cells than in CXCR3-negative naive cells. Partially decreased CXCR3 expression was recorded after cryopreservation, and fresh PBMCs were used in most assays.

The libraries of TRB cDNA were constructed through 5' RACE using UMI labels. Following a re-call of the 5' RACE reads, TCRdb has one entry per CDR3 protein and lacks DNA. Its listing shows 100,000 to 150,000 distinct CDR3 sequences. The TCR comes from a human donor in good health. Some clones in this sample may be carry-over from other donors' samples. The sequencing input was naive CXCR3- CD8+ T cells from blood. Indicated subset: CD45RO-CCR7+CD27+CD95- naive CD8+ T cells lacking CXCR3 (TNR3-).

CDR3 in amino acids: CSVEVTGTFSYNEQFF. This chain connects TRBV29-1 to TRBJ2-1; TCRdb designates TRBD1, a call that cannot be tested without DNA. Germline lookup yields CDR1 SQVTM and CDR2 ANQGSEA. This CDR3 has 16 residues.